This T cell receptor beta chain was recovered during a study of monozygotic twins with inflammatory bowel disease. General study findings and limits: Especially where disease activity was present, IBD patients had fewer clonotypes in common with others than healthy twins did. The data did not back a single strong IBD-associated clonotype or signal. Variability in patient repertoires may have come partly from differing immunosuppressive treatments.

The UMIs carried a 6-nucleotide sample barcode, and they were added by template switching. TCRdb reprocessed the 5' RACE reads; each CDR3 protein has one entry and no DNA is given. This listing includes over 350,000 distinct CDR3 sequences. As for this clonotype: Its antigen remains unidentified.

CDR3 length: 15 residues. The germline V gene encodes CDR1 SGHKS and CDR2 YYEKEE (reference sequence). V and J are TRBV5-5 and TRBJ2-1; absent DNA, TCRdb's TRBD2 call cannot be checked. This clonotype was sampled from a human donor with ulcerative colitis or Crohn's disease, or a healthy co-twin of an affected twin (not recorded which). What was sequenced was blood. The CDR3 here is CASSLGSFSYNEQFF. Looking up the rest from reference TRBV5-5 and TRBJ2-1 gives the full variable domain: DAGVTQSPTHLIKTRGQQVTLRCSPISGHKSVSWYQQVLGQGPQFIFQYYEKEERGRGNFPDRFSARQFPNYSSELNVNALLLGDSALYLCASSLGSFSYNEQFFGPGTRLTVL.